These 10 T cell receptor beta chains were all obtained from the same sample, sequenced in a study of cytomegalovirus exposure and HLA in healthy donors. The PCR was carried out with 60 Vbeta primers and 13 Jbeta primers. Only in-frame clones appear in the TCRdb table, and some are missing; sequencing was by immunoSEQ multiplex PCR. The table lists some 130,000 clones, 80% of them singletons, with 2.2% in the top ten. The sequencing sample was made of PBMCs. These receptors originate from a man aged 25-40 years in good health and CMV-seronegative.

The chain couples TRBV6-5 to TRBJ2-7, with D possibly being TRBD2 (5 bases). Germline V gene lookup returns CDR1 MNHEY and CDR2 SVGAGI. Trimming removed 6 bases at V and 1 base at J, with 13 bases between. CDR3 length: 14 amino acids. The CDR3 nucleotides are TGTGCCAGCAGAAAAGCGGCAGCGTCCTACGAGCAGTACTTC. It codes for CASRKAAASYEQYF.

The V gene is TRBV27, the J gene TRBJ2-1; D is perhaps TRBD2 (6 bases). V was clipped by 6 bases and J by 9 bases, with 15 bases between them. The CDR3 is made up of 13 amino acids. Germline V CDR1 and CDR2: MNHEY, SMNVEV (reference sequence). CDR3 nucleotide sequence: TGTGCCAGCAGCTTAGAGGACTATGGTGAGCAGTTCTTC. Protein sequence: CASSLEDYGEQFF.

This rearrangement joins TRBV28 to TRBJ1-3; 9 positions match TRBD1. The V gene's germline CDR1 is MDHEN and CDR2 SYDVKM. This CDR3 is built from 14 residues. V was pared by 8 bases and J by 8 bases, with 10 bases of the junction left unmatched. CDR3 region: CASCGGQGTDTIYF. CDR3 bases: TGTGCCAGCTGCGGAGGACAGGGGACGGACACCATATATTTT.

The J gene is TRBJ1-3, the V gene TRBV11-2; 7 bases are a match to TRBD1. V dropped 5 bases and J dropped 4; count of bases not matched to a gene: 5. CDR3 length: 14 amino acids. Germline assignment: CDR1 SGHAT and CDR2 FQNNGV. The DNA for the CDR3 is TGTGCCAGCAGCCCGACAGGGTTGGGAAACACCATATATTTT. This sequence encodes CASSPTGLGNTIYF.

The chain employs TRBV4-3 and TRBJ2-3; weak D call: TRBD1 (7 bases). From germline, CDR1 is LGHNA and CDR2 YSLEER. Deletions cut 4 bases from V and 4 bases from J, with 15 bases between. This CDR3 has 15 amino acids. The CDR3 DNA is TGCGCCAGCAGCCCCAGAGGAGGGGGCTCAGATACGCAGTATTTT. This encodes CASSPRGGGSDTQYF.

This sequence joins TRBV14 and TRBJ1-5; TRBD1 is a possible D gene (6 bases). Germline V gene sequence: CDR1 SGHDN, CDR2 FVKESK. The ends were cut back, 6 bases at V and 3 bases at J, with 9 bases in the middle. The CDR3 runs to 13 residues. The CDR3 bases are TGTGCCAGCAGTCGGACAGACAATCAGCCCCAGCATTTT. Residues: CASSRTDNQPQHF.

The chain combines TRBV6-6 with TRBJ1-5, with 8 bases matching TRBD1. Losses at the gene ends were 6 bases for V and 7 bases for J; bases not matched to a gene: 14. The CDR3 is made up of 16 amino acids. The germline CDR1 and CDR2 sequences are MNHNY and SVGAGI (reference sequence). Here the CDR3 DNA reads TGTGCCAGCAGCACGAGTAGAGGGACAGGTCTCCAGCCCCAGCATTTT. It specifies CASSTSRGTGLQPQHF.

CDR3 loop: CASSPPTDYEQYF. The CDR3 nucleotides read TGTGCCAGCAGCCCACCGACTGACTACGAGCAGTACTTC. V and J are TRBV7-9 and TRBJ2-7; D call uncertain. There are 13 residues in the CDR3. Between the trimmed V and J ends, which lost 5 bases and 3 bases, there was a span of 11 bases. Per the germline V gene, CDR1 is SEHNR and CDR2 is FQNEAQ (reference sequence).

In DNA form, the CDR3 reads TGTGCCAGCAGCTTACTTGGAGAGGCGAGGCGGTCCTACAATGAGCAGTTCTTC. This translates into CASSLLGEARRSYNEQFF. The genes are TRBV7-9 and TRBJ2-1; D gene ambiguous. Deletions cut 2 bases from V and 1 base from J, with 18 bases between. This CDR3 has 18 amino acids. Germline CDR1 is SEHNR and CDR2 is FQNEAQ (reference sequence).

V usage is TRBV7-2 and J usage is TRBJ2-7; unclear D gene. This CDR3 has 13 residues. The V end was cut by 6 bases, the J end by 2 bases, with 11 bases between. Germline-derived CDR1 and CDR2 are SGHTA and FQGNSA. The CDR3 here is CASSPQSPYEQYF. As DNA, the CDR3 is TGTGCCAGCAGTCCACAATCCCCCTACGAGCAGTACTTC.